This TCR beta chain was retrieved from a study of blood T cell repertoires in COVID-19. The overall study: Researchers got acute and convalescent COVID-19 samples from the United States, Italy and Spain.

This CDR3 comprises 15 residues. In germline, CDR1 is SGDLS, CDR2 YYNGEE. V lost 3 bases and J lost 5; bases outside the gene matches: 8. As originally analysed: Amplification of reference gene primers provided the estimated nucleated cell counts. Measured with immunoSEQ multiplex PCR; TCRdb has only the in-frame clones, and not every one. V and J calls and clone size follow that table, whereas D and trimming were derived from the DNA. The sample shows hundreds of thousands of clones, 80% to 90% of them seen only once. Assignments of participants to cohorts depended upon their own reported clinical history.

The source is a woman between 18 and 29 years old who had recovered from COVID-19. The rearrangement joins TRBV9 to TRBJ2-5; TRBD2 aligns across 9 bases. Input material: PBMCs or T cells enriched from blood (not recorded which). In DNA, the CDR3 is TGTGCCAGCAGCGCAAGCGGGGGGTTTTTGGAGACCCAGTACTTC. As protein: CASSASGGFLETQYF.